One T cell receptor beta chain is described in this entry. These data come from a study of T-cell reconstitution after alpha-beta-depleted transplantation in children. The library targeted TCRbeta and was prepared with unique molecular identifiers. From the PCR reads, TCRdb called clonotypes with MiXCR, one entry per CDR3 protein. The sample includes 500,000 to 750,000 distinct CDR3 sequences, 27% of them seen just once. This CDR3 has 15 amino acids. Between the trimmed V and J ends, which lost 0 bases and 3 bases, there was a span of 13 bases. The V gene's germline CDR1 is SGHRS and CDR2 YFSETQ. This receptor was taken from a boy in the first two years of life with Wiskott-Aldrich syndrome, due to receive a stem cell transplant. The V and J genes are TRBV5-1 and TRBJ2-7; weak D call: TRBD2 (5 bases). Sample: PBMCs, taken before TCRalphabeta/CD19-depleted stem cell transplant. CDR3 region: CASSLAGSPLYEQYF. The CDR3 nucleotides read TGCGCCAGCAGCTTGGCGGGGAGCCCCCTCTACGAGCAGTACTTC.